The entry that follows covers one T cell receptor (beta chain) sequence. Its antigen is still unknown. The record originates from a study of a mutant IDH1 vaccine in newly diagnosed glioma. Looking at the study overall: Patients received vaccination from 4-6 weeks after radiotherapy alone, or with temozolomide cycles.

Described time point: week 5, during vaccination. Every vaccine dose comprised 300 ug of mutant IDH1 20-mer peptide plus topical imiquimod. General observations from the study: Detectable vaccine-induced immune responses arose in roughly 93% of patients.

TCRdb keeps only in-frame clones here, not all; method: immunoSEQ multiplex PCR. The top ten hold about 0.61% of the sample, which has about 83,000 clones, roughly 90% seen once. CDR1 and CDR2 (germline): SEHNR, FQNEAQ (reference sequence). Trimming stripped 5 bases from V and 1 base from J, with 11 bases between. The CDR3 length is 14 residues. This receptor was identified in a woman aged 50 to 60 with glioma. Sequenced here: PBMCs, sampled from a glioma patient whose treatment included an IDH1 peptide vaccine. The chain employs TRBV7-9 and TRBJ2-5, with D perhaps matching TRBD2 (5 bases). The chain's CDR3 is CASSPGWTQETQYF. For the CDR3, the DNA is TGTGCCAGCAGCCCGGGATGGACCCAAGAGACCCAGTACTTC.